The 14 T cell receptor beta chains reported below all come from one sample, sequenced in a study of blood T cell repertoires in COVID-19. The repertoire was sequenced with immunoSEQ multiplex PCR; TCRdb's copy has only in-frame clones and lacks some. This sample has around 180,000 clones; approximately 80% occur once, and the top ten carry about 7%. The specimen sequenced was peripheral blood. Receptors were obtained from a human donor in a cohort sampled during active COVID-19.

There are many counts of this clone. As DNA, the CDR3 is TGTGCCAGCAGTGAAGCTGTTGCAGGGGGTGGCTATGGCTACACCTTC. It yields the protein CASSEAVAGGGYGYTF. The V call is TRBV2, the J call TRBJ1-2; 7 bases align to TRBD1. Germline V gene data show CDR1 as SNHLY and CDR2 as FYNNEI. This CDR3 comprises 16 residues. V was pared by 0 bases and J by 4 bases, with 8 bases of the junction left unmatched.

V gene TRBV5-6 combines with J gene TRBJ1-4; 7 positions agree with TRBD1. CDR1 is SGHDT, CDR2 YYEEEE, per germline. The CDR3 has 14 residues. Germline trimming cut 0 bases from V and 8 bases from J; bases unmatched to any gene: 4. The DNA of the CDR3 is TGTGCCAGCAGCTTGGGACAGGGCCGGGAAAAACTGTTTTTT. Amino acids: CASSLGQGREKLFF.

DNA for the CDR3: TGCGCCAGCAGCCAAGGCGCCGGGGCCAACGTCCTGACTTTC. Its protein product is CASSQGAGANVLTF. The V gene is TRBV4-1, the J gene TRBJ2-6; D gene unclear. This CDR3 contains 14 residues. Trimming removed 1 base at V and 4 bases at J, with 5 bases between. Germline V gives CDR1 MGHRA, CDR2 YSYEKL.

In this sample, this clone turned up once. The J gene is TRBJ1-6, the V gene TRBV6-5; D might be TRBD1 (6 bases). Trimming stripped 8 bases from V and 8 bases from J, with 13 bases between. Per the germline V gene, CDR1 is MNHEY and CDR2 is SVGAGI. The CDR3 is 13 residues long. CDR3 in DNA: TGTGCCAGCCAACTTTACAGGGATTCACCCCTCCACTTT. Encoded protein: CASQLYRDSPLHF.

The chain employs TRBV19 and TRBJ1-5; weak D call: TRBD1 (5 bases). V was shortened by 6 bases and J by 8 bases, with 17 bases between the two germline ends. This CDR3 has 14 residues. Germline assignment: CDR1 LNHDA and CDR2 SQIVND (reference sequence). CDR3 sequence: CASSLDTVNKPQHF. For the CDR3, the DNA is TGTGCCAGTAGCCTGGACACCGTGAACAAGCCCCAGCATTTT. Drawing the rest from reference TRBV19 and TRBJ1-5, the complete variable domain is DGGITQSPKYLFRKEGQNVTLSCEQNLNHDAMYWYRQDPGQGLRLIYYSQIVNDFQKGDIAEGYSVSREKKESFPLTVTSAQKNPTAFYLCASSLDTVNKPQHFGDGTRLSIL.

This clone was observed a single time. This CDR3 reads CASSVHDRDNEKLFF. CDR3 in DNA: TGTGCCAGCTCCGTTCACGACAGGGATAATGAAAAACTGTTTTTT. The chain uses TRBV19 and TRBJ1-4; the match to TRBD1 covers 7 bases. Germline CDR1 and CDR2: LNHDA and SQIVND (reference sequence). V shed 9 bases, J shed 4 bases, and the junction held 11 bases outside the gene matches. The CDR3 runs 15 residues.

V and J are TRBV2 and TRBJ1-1, with D perhaps TRBD1 (5 bases). This CDR3 has 15 residues. The V gene lost 2 bases and the J gene lost 0 bases, with 10 bases spanning the gap. Germline V gene lookup returns CDR1 SNHLY and CDR2 FYNNEI. The chain's CDR3 is CASSESLGLNTEAFF. CDR3 in DNA: TGTGCCAGCAGTGAAAGTTTGGGGCTGAACACTGAAGCTTTCTTT. Based on the CDR3 plus reference TRBV2 and TRBJ1-1, the full variable domain is EPEVTQTPSHQVTQMGQEVILRCVPISNHLYFYWYRQILGQKVEFLVSFYNNEISEKSEIFDDQFSVERPDGSNFTLKIRSTKLEDSAMYFCASSESLGLNTEAFFGQGTRLTVV.

The rearrangement uses TRBV7-6 and TRBJ2-6; D perhaps matches TRBD2 (6 bases). Looked up from germline, CDR1 is SGHVS and CDR2 is FNYEAQ. The V and J ends lost 4 bases and 2 bases respectively, with 9 bases between them. CDR3 length: 15 residues. The chain's CDR3 is CASSSGLPGANVLTF. The CDR3 DNA reads TGTGCCAGCAGCTCGGGACTTCCTGGGGCCAACGTCCTGACTTTC.

V is TRBV10-3 and J is TRBJ1-2; D is undetermined. CDR3 length: 11 residues. The germline V gene encodes CDR1 ENHRY and CDR2 SYGVKD. The V end lost 7 bases, the J end lost 2 bases, and 5 bases lay between the germline ends. CDR3 protein: CAIMENYGYTF. The CDR3 DNA follows: TGTGCCATCATGGAGAACTATGGCTACACCTTC.

Here the CDR3 DNA reads TGTGCCAGCAGCTTAGGGACAGGGGTGGGGAGCAATCAGCCCCAGCATTTT. Protein product: CASSLGTGVGSNQPQHF. The genes are TRBV7-9 and TRBJ1-5; TRBD1 aligns across 9 bases. J was trimmed by 1 base and V by 1 base; bases with no gene match: 5. Germline V CDR1 and CDR2: SEHNR, FQNEAQ (reference sequence). The CDR3 extends over 17 amino acids.

The V gene is TRBV12-3 or TRBV12-4, the J gene TRBJ1-2; no clear D. The CDR3 has 13 amino acids. Trimming left V 2 bases short and J 2 bases short, with 6 bases between. The CDR3 sequence: CASSLWENYGYTF. The CDR3 DNA follows: TGTGCCAGCAGTTTATGGGAGAACTATGGCTACACCTTC.

The chain employs TRBV18 and TRBJ2-7; TRBD2 agrees at 7 bases. The V gene's germline CDR1 is KGHSH and CDR2 LQKENI. The CDR3 consists of 15 residues. The J segment lost 1 base and the V segment lost 3 bases, leaving 6 bases of the junction unmatched. CDR3 region: CASSPISGGSYEQYF. The CDR3 nucleotides are TGTGCCAGCTCACCCATCTCGGGGGGATCCTACGAGCAGTACTTC.

This rearrangement joins TRBV19 to TRBJ1-3; no clear D. Trimming took 10 bases from V and 3 from J, leaving 10 bases between them. Germline CDR1 and CDR2: LNHDA and SQIVND (reference sequence). The CDR3 runs 12 residues. The CDR3 sequence: CATEVGGNTIYF. The DNA of the CDR3 is TGTGCCACTGAAGTCGGTGGAAACACCATATATTTT.

V usage is TRBV7-9 and J usage is TRBJ1-1; D perhaps matches TRBD1 (6 bases). Trimming took off 5 bases at V and 5 bases at J, with 12 bases between the two ends. CDR1 and CDR2 (germline): SEHNR, FQNEAQ (reference sequence). The CDR3 is 13 residues long. CDR3 residues: CASSAGQPTEAFF. CDR3 DNA sequence: TGTGCCAGCAGCGCCGGACAGCCAACTGAAGCTTTCTTT.